Listed here is a single TCR beta chain. The V and J ends lost 3 bases and 8 bases, in that order; junction bases with no gene match: 9. The CDR3 has 15 residues. Germline CDR1 GTSNPN, CDR2 SVGIG (reference sequence). The record originates from a study of CD8+ T cells in alopecia areata. Extracted RNA was reverse transcribed, and the resulting cDNA served as sequencing template. Sequencing used immunoSEQ multiplex PCR; TCRdb keeps in-frame clones, though not all of them. The sample consists of tens of thousands of clones, roughly 57% of them appearing once. The study team obtained lesional scalp punch biopsies and peripheral blood from alopecia areata patients. Both CD4+ and CD8+ T cells were separated by sorting PBMCs.

Specimen: CD8+ T cells sorted from blood, collected at week 0. The chain has TRBV30 and TRBJ2-1; 11 bases are shared with TRBD1. The sequence derives from a human donor with alopecia areata. In DNA form, the CDR3 reads TGTGCCTGGAGCATAGGGACAGGGGGTGGAGATGAGCAGTTCTTC. Its translation: CAWSIGTGGGDEQFF. The complete variable domain, with remaining parts taken from reference TRBV30 and TRBJ2-1, reads SQTIHQWPATLVQPVGSPLSLECTVEGTSNPNLYWYRQAAGRGLQLLFYSVGIGQISSEVPQNLSASRPQDRQFILSSKKLLLSDSGFYLCAWSIGTGGGDEQFFGPGTRLTVL.